A selection of T cell receptor beta chains follows, all from one sample in a study of OX40 agonist ivuxolimab in advanced cancers. Here immunoSEQ multiplex PCR was the method, and the copy in TCRdb shows in-frame clones only, minus some. The top ten clones hold around 12% of a sample with under 55,000 clones, roughly 88% of them seen once. The sample consisted of CD4+ or CD8+ T cells sorted from blood, taken in a trial of the OX40 agonist ivuxolimab. The receptor set was obtained from an adult with an advanced solid tumor such as melanoma, head and neck, liver or kidney cancer. The CDR3 runs from the conserved cysteine through the conserved F or W. D genes are given only for firm matches. Size values are once, few and many counts, or a class for expanded clones, and some rows have none.

>-|TRBV28|TRBJ2-5|-
TGTGCCAGCAGTTATAGTCGGGGTGCGTCAACTTGGGAGACCCAGTACTTC
CASSYSRGASTWETQYF
>-|TRBV4-1|TRBJ2-2|TRBD1
TGCGCCAGCAGCCATAAACAGGGGCAGAACACCGGGGAGCTGTTTTTT
CASSHKQGQNTGELFF
>few|TRBV6-1|TRBJ2-5|-
TGTGCCAGCAGTACCTTGCCACCTTCGGAGACCCAGTACTTC
CASSTLPPSETQYF
>-|TRBV7-8|TRBJ1-3|-
TGTGCCAGCAGCTTAGATGAGACGGCCTCTGGAAACACCATATATTTT
CASSLDETASGNTIYF
>-|TRBV7-8|TRBJ1-6|TRBD1
TGTGCCAGCAGCTTAGAAGGGGGCTGGGGTTCACCCCTCCACTTT
CASSLEGGWGSPLHF
>-|TRBV5-1|TRBJ2-1|-
TGCGCCAGCAGCTTGGCCGTAGGGCTGGAGCTTCGTGGTGAGCAGTTCTTC
CASSLAVGLELRGEQFF
>-|TRBV6-1|TRBJ1-4|TRBD1
TGTGCCAGCATGGGGACAGGGCTCCGGGTTGAAAAACTGTTTTTT
CASMGTGLRVEKLFF
>-|TRBV6-1|TRBJ2-1|-
TGTGCCAGCAGTGCCAGTCGGGGCCCCTCGGACAATGAGCAGTTCTTC
CASSASRGPSDNEQFF
>-|TRBV7-3|TRBJ2-2|-
TGTGCCAGCAGCTTAATCGGAGGGGCCCCCGGGGAGCTGTTTTTT
CASSLIGGAPGELFF
>few|TRBV4-1|TRBJ1-2|-
TGCGCCAGCAGCCAAGATCGTTCGGGGGGCTTGTATGGCTACACCTTC
CASSQDRSGGLYGYTF
>-|TRBV2|TRBJ2-1|-
TGTGCCAGCAGCAACGACATTGGAGTGAATGAGCAGTTCTTC
CASSNDIGVNEQFF
>-|TRBV4-1|TRBJ1-5|TRBD1
TGCGCCAGCAGCCCCCAGTCCAGGGGGAATCAGCCCCAGCATTTT
CASSPQSRGNQPQHF
>-|TRBV5-5|TRBJ1-5|-
TGTGCCAGCAGCTTGGGTGGGGGGCAAAGCAATCAGCCCCAGCATTTT
CASSLGGGQSNQPQHF
>-|TRBV19|TRBJ2-4|TRBD2
TGTGCCAGTAGTATTGACGGCTCGGGGGGGCCGGCCAAAAACATTCAGTACTTC
CASSIDGSGGPAKNIQYF
>once|TRBV7-9|TRBJ2-5|-
TGTGCCAGCAGACGGGACATCCAAGAGACCCAGTACTTC
CASRRDIQETQYF
>once|TRBV6-1|TRBJ2-5|-
TGTGCCAGCAGCTGGGGGCTCCAAGAGACCCAGTACTTC
CASSWGLQETQYF
>-|TRBV11-1|TRBJ1-1|-
TGTGCCAGCAGCGTAGAGGTCCTCATAAGCCCTGAAGCTTTCTTT
CASSVEVLISPEAFF
>-|TRBV7-9|TRBJ2-1|TRBD2
TGTGCCAGCAGCTCGCCTAGCGGGAGCTCCTACAATGAGCAGTTCTTC
CASSSPSGSSYNEQFF
>-|TRBV20-1|TRBJ1-1|-
TGCAGTGCCGGGGGGTCGGAAGCTTTCTTT
CSAGGSEAFF
>-|TRBV28|TRBJ2-7|TRBD2
TGTGCCAGCAGCAGAGACCGGACTAGGGGCTGGGAGCAGTACTTC
CASSRDRTRGWEQYF
>-|TRBV5-1|TRBJ2-7|-
TGCGCCAGCAGCTGGAATAGCGGCTCCTACGAGCAGTACTTC
CASSWNSGSYEQYF
>-|TRBV5-1|TRBJ1-5|TRBD1
TGCGCCAGCAGCTTGGCTCCAGGGGGTAATCAGCCCCAGCATTTT
CASSLAPGGNQPQHF
>few|TRBV2|TRBJ1-4|-
TGTGCCAGCAGAGAAGGACAACATGCAACTAATGAAAAACTGTTTTTT
CASREGQHATNEKLFF
>-|TRBV19|TRBJ2-3|-
TGTGCCAGTAATCCGGGGCGGCTGGGGGATACGCAGTATTTT
CASNPGRLGDTQYF
>-|TRBV6-6|TRBJ1-5|TRBD1
TGTGCCAGCAGCCGGGGACAGCTCTCGAGCAATCAGCCCCAGCATTTT
CASSRGQLSSNQPQHF
>-|TRBV7-3|TRBJ1-1|-
TGTGCCAGCAGCTTAGGCAGCCAGACTGAAGCTTTCTTT
CASSLGSQTEAFF
>once|TRBV6-1|TRBJ1-4|-
TGTGCCGGCAGGGGCGGTAATGAAAAACTGTTTTTT
CAGRGGNEKLFF
>once|TRBV5-1|TRBJ1-2|TRBD1
TGCGCCAGCAGCTCCGGACAGGCCAACTATGGCTACACCTTC
CASSSGQANYGYTF
>-|TRBV2|TRBJ1-4|-
TGTGCCAGCACCAGGGAGTCGCGCGAAAAACTGTTTTTT
CASTRESREKLFF
>once|TRBV7-2|TRBJ1-2|-
TGTGCCAGCAGCTTAGAGGGAGGGGCGGGCTATGGCTACACCTTC
CASSLEGGAGYGYTF
>-|TRBV10-2|TRBJ1-1|-
TGCGCCAGCAGCCACCCACTCAGCTGGGCTAACACTGAAGCTTTCTTT
CASSHPLSWANTEAFF
>-|TRBV7-2|TRBJ2-1|TRBD2
TGTGCCAGCAGCTTCGCTGGACGGGGGGGCCGCAATGAGCAGTTCTTC
CASSFAGRGGRNEQFF
>-|TRBV7-3|TRBJ2-1|TRBD1
TGTGCCAGCAGCTCCATGGGACAGGGGGGCAATGAGCAGTTCTTC
CASSSMGQGGNEQFF
>-|TRBV30|TRBJ2-2|-
TGTGCTTCGACCCCGGGGGTAAACACCGGGGAGCTGTTTTTT
CASTPGVNTGELFF
>-|TRBV4-2|TRBJ1-6|TRBD1
TGTGCCAGCAGCCAAGATATGGGGACAGGGGTTTCACCCCTCCACTTT
CASSQDMGTGVSPLHF
>-|TRBV2|TRBJ1-2|-
TGTGCCAGCAGTGAATCGACGAACTATGGCTACACCTTC
CASSESTNYGYTF
>-|TRBV29-1|TRBJ2-1|TRBD2
TGCAGCGTTGGGGGGGGTGAGCAGTTCTTC
CSVGGGEQFF
>-|TRBV5-1|TRBJ2-1|TRBD2
TGCGCCAGCAGCTTGGTGGCAGCGGGGGGCCGAGAACCGCAGTTCTTC
CASSLVAAGGREPQFF
>-|TRBV18|TRBJ2-5|-
TGTGCCAGCTCACCAGTTCAGTCGCAAGAGACCCAGTACTTC
CASSPVQSQETQYF
>few|TRBV5-8|TRBJ1-5|-
TGTGCCAGCAGCTTGCTCTCGCAGTTTAGGCCCCAGCATTTT
CASSLLSQFRPQHF
>-|TRBV2|TRBJ2-5|TRBD2
TGTGCCAGCAGTGAAGCAGGGACTAGCGAAGAGACCCAGTACTTC
CASSEAGTSEETQYF
>-|TRBV9|TRBJ2-2|-
TGTGCCAGCAGCGGGGGGAGGCAGCGGTTGAACACCGGGGAGCTGTTTTTT
CASSGGRQRLNTGELFF
>-|TRBV7-3|TRBJ2-1|-
TGTGCCAGCAGCTTAACGGTTACGGATGAGCAGTTCTTC
CASSLTVTDEQFF
>-|TRBV2|TRBJ2-7|-
TGTGCCAGCAGTGTACAGGGCCGCGAGCAGTACTTC
CASSVQGREQYF
>-|TRBV28|TRBJ1-1|-
TGTGCCAGCAGTTTGAGTACGGAAGGGATTAACACTGAAGCTTTCTTT
CASSLSTEGINTEAFF
>-|TRBV30|TRBJ1-1|TRBD1
TGTGCCTGGTCTGGGACAGGGGGCCGAGCTTTCTTT
CAWSGTGGRAFF
>once|TRBV19|TRBJ2-5|TRBD2
TGTGCCAGTCGTGTAGCGGGAGAGGTAGAGACCCAGTACTTC
CASRVAGEVETQYF
>-|TRBV7-9|TRBJ1-1|TRBD1
TGTGCCAGCAGCCTTACAGGGGCCACTGAAGCTTTCTTT
CASSLTGATEAFF
>-|TRBV6-1|TRBJ1-3|-
TGTGCCAGCAGTGCCTACCCAGGGTGGGGAAACACCATATATTTT
CASSAYPGWGNTIYF
>once|TRBV28|TRBJ1-1|-
TGTGCCAGCAGTTTGCGTGGGACTGAAGCTTTCTTT
CASSLRGTEAFF
>once|TRBV18|TRBJ1-6|-
TGTGCCAGCTCACCACCTGTCGGGTATTCACCCCTCCACTTT
CASSPPVGYSPLHF
>-|TRBV2|TRBJ2-3|TRBD2
TGTGCCAGCAGTGAAGAGGGGGCGGGGGGGCCCTGCGGTGGCACAGATACGCAGTATTTT
CASSEEGAGGPCGGTDTQYF
>once|TRBV28|TRBJ1-1|-
TGTGCCAGCACCCACGCGAGCTCGAACACTGAAGCTTTCTTT
CASTHASSNTEAFF
>once|TRBV9|TRBJ1-4|-
TGTGCCAGCAGCGCTACGGACCGCGCAACTAATGAAAAACTGTTTTTT
CASSATDRATNEKLFF